Listed below are T cell receptor beta chains from one sample, sequenced in a study of blood T cell repertoires in COVID-19. Method: immunoSEQ multiplex PCR; TCRdb's copy keeps in-frame clones and lacks some. Of under 300,000 clones listed, roughly 81% are singletons. The sample comprised peripheral blood. The source is a man aged 50 to 60 with acute or convalescent COVID-19. The CDR3 runs from the conserved cysteine through the conserved F or W. D genes are given only for firm matches. Clone size is given for some rows only: seen once, a few or many times, or a class if the clone is expanded.

CASSQVSGSFDVRYF,TGTGCCAGCAGCCAAGTTAGCGGGAGCTTCGACGTGCGGTACTTC,TRBJ2-7,NA,TRBD2,TRBV14
CAWKQGGASSYEQYF,TGTGCCTGGAAACAAGGTGGGGCCAGCTCCTACGAGCAGTACTTC,TRBJ2-7,NA,NA,TRBV30
CASSLGLAGAYEQYF,TGTGCCAGCAGCTTGGGACTAGCGGGGGCCTACGAGCAGTACTTC,TRBJ2-7,NA,TRBD2,TRBV5-4
CASSKRLAGGPTDTQYF,TGTGCCAGCAGCAAACGTCTAGCGGGGGGGCCCACAGATACGCAGTATTTT,TRBJ2-3,NA,TRBD2,TRBV9
CASSRNSGRDQHF,TGTGCCAGCTCACGCAACTCCGGGAGAGACCAGCATTTT,TRBJ1-5,NA,NA,TRBV18
CASSPGSYNSPLHF,TGTGCCAGCAGCCCGGGTTCCTATAATTCACCCCTCCACTTT,TRBJ1-6,NA,NA,TRBV6-5
CASSYSAGGFGSLTF,TGTGCCAGCAGTTACTCAGCAGGGGGGTTTGGGAGCCTGACTTTC,TRBJ2-6,NA,NA,TRBV6-6
CASSLGGSVAYNSPLHF,TGTGCCAGCAGCTTGGGAGGCAGCGTGGCTTATAATTCACCCCTCCACTTT,TRBJ1-6,NA,NA,TRBV5-4
CATSESSGERNEQFF,TGTGCCACCAGTGAATCTAGCGGAGAACGAAATGAGCAGTTCTTC,TRBJ2-1,NA,TRBD2,TRBV24-1
CASSTTDSPLHF,TGTGCCAGCAGCACGACAGATTCACCCCTCCACTTT,TRBJ1-6,NA,NA,TRBV5-5
CASSGQGYNEQFF,TGTGCCAGTAGTGGACAGGGCTACAATGAGCAGTTCTTC,TRBJ2-1,NA,TRBD1,TRBV19
CAWSRETGKGGEQYF,TGTGCCTGGAGTAGGGAGACAGGGAAGGGCGGCGAGCAGTACTTC,TRBJ2-7,NA,TRBD1,TRBV30
CASSYSLAGSTDTQYF,TGTGCCAGCAGTTATTCCCTAGCGGGGAGCACAGATACGCAGTATTTT,TRBJ2-3,NA,TRBD2,TRBV6-2/TRBV6-3
CASSPNRGRGTEAFF,TGTGCCAGCAGCCCCAACAGGGGTCGGGGAACTGAAGCTTTCTTT,TRBJ1-1,NA,TRBD1,TRBV7-8
CASSYGDRGLDGYTF,TGTGCCAGCAGTTATGGGGACAGGGGGCTTGATGGCTACACCTTC,TRBJ1-2,NA,TRBD1,TRBV6-5
CATSTGMNTEAFF,TGTGCCACCTCGACAGGGATGAACACTGAAGCTTTCTTT,TRBJ1-1,NA,TRBD1,TRBV24-1
CASKTGLVNYGYTF,TGCGCCAGTAAGACAGGGCTGGTCAACTATGGCTACACCTTC,TRBJ1-2,NA,TRBD1,TRBV5-1
CASSLAYTPRGQFF,TGTGCCAGCAGCCTGGCCTACACCCCTAGGGGACAGTTCTTC,TRBJ2-1,NA,NA,TRBV11-1
CASSDETSGPTYNEQFF,TGTGCCAGCAGCGACGAGACTAGCGGGCCTACCTACAATGAGCAGTTCTTC,TRBJ2-1,many,NA,TRBV21-1
CASLKGYRLPGCEQYF,TGTGCAAGCCTCAAGGGGTATAGACTCCCAGGGTGCGAGCAGTACTTC,TRBJ2-7,NA,NA,TRBV12-2
CATEREETQYF,TGTGCCACCGAGAGAGAAGAGACCCAGTACTTC,TRBJ2-5,NA,NA,TRBV24-1
CASSEGPRHYGYTF,TGTGCCAGCAGTGAAGGCCCGCGGCACTATGGCTACACCTTC,TRBJ1-2,NA,NA,TRBV6-1
CASRGTGGSEKLFF,TGTGCCAGCAGGGGGACAGGGGGCAGTGAAAAACTGTTTTTT,TRBJ1-4,NA,TRBD1,TRBV2
CASTLGSGRASGELFF,TGTGCCAGCACCCTGGGGAGCGGGAGGGCCAGCGGGGAGCTGTTTTTT,TRBJ2-2,few,TRBD2,TRBV7-3
CASSLTGHDNEQYF,TGTGCCAGCAGCTTAACGGGACACGATAACGAGCAGTACTTC,TRBJ2-7,NA,NA,TRBV7-3
CAWSVLSGGIFNTGELFF,TGTGCCTGGAGTGTACTTAGCGGGGGGATTTTTAACACCGGGGAGCTGTTTTTT,TRBJ2-2,NA,TRBD2,TRBV30
CASSEQGLGGELFF,TGTGCCAGCAGCGAACAGGGCCTGGGCGGGGAGCTGTTTTTT,TRBJ2-2,NA,NA,TRBV7-9
CASRTGTGGTGELFF,TGTGCCAGCAGAACCGGGACAGGGGGTACCGGGGAGCTGTTTTTT,TRBJ2-2,NA,TRBD1,TRBV7-3
CSASSVREGYEQYF,TGCAGTGCTAGTTCTGTGCGGGAGGGGTACGAGCAGTACTTC,TRBJ2-7,NA,TRBD2,TRBV20-1